This T cell receptor beta chain came from a study of control samples from healthy donors and cancer patients. CDR3 length: 17 residues. Germline V gene sequence: CDR1 LGHDT, CDR2 YNNKEL (reference sequence). V lost 0 bases and J 0 bases, leaving 9 bases between the germline ends. This table comes from immunoSEQ multiplex PCR, and its TCRdb copy is limited to in-frame clones, with some not included. The data show approximately 170,000 clones, approximately 92% seen once. The source material was blood. The TCR originated in a man aged 25 to 45 in good health. This chain uses TRBV3-1 (or the pseudogene TRBV3-2) with TRBJ2-6; D unclear. The CDR3 nucleotides are TGTGCCAGCAGCCAAGATCGGAGTGTCTCTGGGGCCAACGTCCTGACTTTC. It is translated as CASSQDRSVSGANVLTF.